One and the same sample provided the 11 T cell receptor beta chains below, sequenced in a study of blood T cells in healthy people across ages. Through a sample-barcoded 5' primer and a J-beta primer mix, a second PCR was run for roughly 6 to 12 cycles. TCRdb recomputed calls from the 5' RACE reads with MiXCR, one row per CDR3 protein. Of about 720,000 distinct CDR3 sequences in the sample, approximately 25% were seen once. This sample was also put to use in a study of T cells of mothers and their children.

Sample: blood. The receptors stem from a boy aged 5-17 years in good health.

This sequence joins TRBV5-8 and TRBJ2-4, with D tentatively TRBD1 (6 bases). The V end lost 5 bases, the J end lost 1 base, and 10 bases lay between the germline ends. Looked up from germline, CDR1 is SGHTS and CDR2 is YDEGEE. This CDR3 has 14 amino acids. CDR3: CASRAQGAKNIQYF. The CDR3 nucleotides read TGTGCCAGCAGGGCCCAGGGGGCCAAAAACATTCAGTACTTC.

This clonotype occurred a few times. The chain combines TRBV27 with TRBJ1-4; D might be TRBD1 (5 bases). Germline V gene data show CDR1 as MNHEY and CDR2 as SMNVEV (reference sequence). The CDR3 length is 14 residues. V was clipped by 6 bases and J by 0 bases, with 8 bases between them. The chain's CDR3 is CASRGLSTNEKLFF. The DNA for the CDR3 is TGTGCCAGCAGGGGACTCTCAACTAATGAAAAACTGTTTTTT.

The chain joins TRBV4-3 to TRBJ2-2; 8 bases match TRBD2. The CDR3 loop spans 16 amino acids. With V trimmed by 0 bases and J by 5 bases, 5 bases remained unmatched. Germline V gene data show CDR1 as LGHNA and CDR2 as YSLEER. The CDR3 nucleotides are TGCGCCAGCAGCCAAGATCGGGGGGGCAGTACCGGGGAGCTGTTTTTT. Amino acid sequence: CASSQDRGGSTGELFF.

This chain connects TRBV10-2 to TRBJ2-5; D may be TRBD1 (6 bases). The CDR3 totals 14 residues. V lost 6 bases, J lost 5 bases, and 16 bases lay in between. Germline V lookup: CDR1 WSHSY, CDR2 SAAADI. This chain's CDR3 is CASRSGVLLETQYF. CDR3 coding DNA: TGCGCCAGCAGGTCAGGGGTCCTTTTGGAGACCCAGTACTTC.

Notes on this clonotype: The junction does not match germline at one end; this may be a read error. CDR3 residues: CVSSPASGEAQPQHF. CDR3 coding DNA: TGTGTCAGCTCACCAGCCTCCGGGGAGGCTCAGCCCCAGCATTTT. This chain links TRBV18 with TRBJ1-5, with D hard to call. The CDR3 contains 15 residues. Germline values: CDR1 KGHSH, CDR2 LQKENI.

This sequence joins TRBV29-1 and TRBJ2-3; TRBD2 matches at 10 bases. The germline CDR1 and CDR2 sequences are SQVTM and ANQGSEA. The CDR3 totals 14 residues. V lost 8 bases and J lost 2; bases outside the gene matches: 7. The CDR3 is CSFRTSGTTDTQYF. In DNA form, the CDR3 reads TGCAGCTTCCGGACTAGCGGAACCACAGATACGCAGTATTTT.

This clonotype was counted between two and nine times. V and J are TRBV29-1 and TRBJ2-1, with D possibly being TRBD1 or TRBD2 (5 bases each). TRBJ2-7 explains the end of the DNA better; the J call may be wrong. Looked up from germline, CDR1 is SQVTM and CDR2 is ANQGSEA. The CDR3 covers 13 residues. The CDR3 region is CSARDGVSYEQYF. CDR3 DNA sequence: TGCAGCGCTAGGGACGGAGTCTCCTACGAGCAGTACTTC.

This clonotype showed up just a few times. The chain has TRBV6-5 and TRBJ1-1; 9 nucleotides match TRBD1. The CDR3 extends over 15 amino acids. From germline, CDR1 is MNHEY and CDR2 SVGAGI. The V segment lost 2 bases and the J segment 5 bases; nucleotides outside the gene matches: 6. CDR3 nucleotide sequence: TGTGCCAGCAGTTACCTTACAGGGGGCAGGACTGAAGCTTTCTTT. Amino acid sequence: CASSYLTGGRTEAFF.

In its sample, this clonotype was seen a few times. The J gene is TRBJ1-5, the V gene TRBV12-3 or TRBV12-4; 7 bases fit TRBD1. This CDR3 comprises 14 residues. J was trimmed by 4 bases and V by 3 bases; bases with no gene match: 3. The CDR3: CASSFRGKNQPQHF. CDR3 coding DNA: TGTGCCAGCAGTTTCAGGGGGAAAAATCAGCCCCAGCATTTT.

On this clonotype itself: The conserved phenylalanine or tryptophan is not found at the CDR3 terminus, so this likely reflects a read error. The CDR3 here is CASSQGFQIQETQYS. The CDR3, as DNA: TGCGCCAGCAGCCAAGGTTTCCAGATTCAAGAGACCCAGTACTCC. V and J are TRBV4-1 and TRBJ2-5; D is ambiguous. The CDR3 sequence is 15 residues long. Trimming pared 1 base from V and 2 bases from J, leaving 11 bases between. In germline, CDR1 is MGHRA, CDR2 YSYEKL.

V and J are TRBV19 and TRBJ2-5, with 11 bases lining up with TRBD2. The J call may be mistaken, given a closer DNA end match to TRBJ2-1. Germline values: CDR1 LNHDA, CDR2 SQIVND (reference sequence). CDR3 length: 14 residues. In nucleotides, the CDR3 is TGTGCCAGTAGTATCACTAGCGGGGGAAGCGAGCAGTTCTTC. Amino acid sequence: CASSITSGGSEQFF.